This T cell receptor (beta chain) came from a study of blood T cells in healthy people across ages. On this clonotype: Its matching antigen is unknown.

The use of a sample-barcoded 5' primer and a J-beta primer mix characterized a second PCR of roughly 7 to 11 cycles. TCRdb called the 5' RACE reads again in MiXCR, with one record for every CDR3 protein. The table includes under 2 million distinct CDR3 sequences, roughly a third detected once. The CDR3 runs 15 residues. In germline, CDR1 is ENHRY, CDR2 SYGVKD. The V segment lost 11 bases and the J segment 2 bases; nucleotides outside the gene matches: 13. Notes on the study in general: Estimated diversity across one million T cells was deemed an underestimate. Per million T cells, TCR beta diversity dropped about linearly as age rose.

Peripheral blood, about 10 milliliters per donor, was collected. Isolated per sample were at least 7 million PBMCs. The sample comprised blood. The clonotype was recovered from a woman in her 30s in good health. The chain couples TRBV10-3 to TRBJ1-2, with TRBD1 identical over 8 bases. CDR3 sequence (DNA): TGTGCCCTCCTCGGTAGGGGACAGGCAAACTATGGCTACACCTTC. It specifies CALLGRGQANYGYTF.